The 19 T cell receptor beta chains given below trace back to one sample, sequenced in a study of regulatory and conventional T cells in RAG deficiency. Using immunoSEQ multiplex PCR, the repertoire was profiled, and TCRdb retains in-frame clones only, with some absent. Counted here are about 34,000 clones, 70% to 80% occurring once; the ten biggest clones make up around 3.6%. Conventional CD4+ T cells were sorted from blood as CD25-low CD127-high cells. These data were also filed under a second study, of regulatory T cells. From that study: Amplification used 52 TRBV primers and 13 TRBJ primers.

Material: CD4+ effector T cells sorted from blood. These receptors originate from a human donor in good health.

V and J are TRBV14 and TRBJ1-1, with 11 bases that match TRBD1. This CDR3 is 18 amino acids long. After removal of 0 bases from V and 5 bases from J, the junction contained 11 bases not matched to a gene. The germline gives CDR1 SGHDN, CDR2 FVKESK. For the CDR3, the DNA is TGTGCCAGCAGCCAAGATTGGGAACTCGGGACAGGGGGGACTGAAGCTTTCTTT. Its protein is CASSQDWELGTGGTEAFF. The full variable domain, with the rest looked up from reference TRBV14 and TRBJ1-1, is EAGVTQFPSHSVIEKGQTVTLRCDPISGHDNLYWYRRVMGKEIKFLLHFVKESKQDESGMPNNRFLAERTGGTYSTLKVQPAELEDSGVYFCASSQDWELGTGGTEAFFGQGTRLTVV.

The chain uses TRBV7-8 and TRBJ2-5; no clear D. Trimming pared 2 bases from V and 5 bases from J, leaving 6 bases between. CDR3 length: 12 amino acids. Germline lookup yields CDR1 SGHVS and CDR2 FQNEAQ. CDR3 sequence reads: CASSLSGETQYF. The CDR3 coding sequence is TGTGCCAGCAGCTTATCCGGGGAGACCCAGTACTTC.

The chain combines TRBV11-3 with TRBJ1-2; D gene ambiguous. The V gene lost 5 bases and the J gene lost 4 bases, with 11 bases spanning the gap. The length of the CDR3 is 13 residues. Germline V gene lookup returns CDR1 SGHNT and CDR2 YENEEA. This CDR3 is CASSERRPYGYTF. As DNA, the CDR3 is TGTGCCAGCAGCGAGCGACGGCCCTATGGCTACACCTTC.

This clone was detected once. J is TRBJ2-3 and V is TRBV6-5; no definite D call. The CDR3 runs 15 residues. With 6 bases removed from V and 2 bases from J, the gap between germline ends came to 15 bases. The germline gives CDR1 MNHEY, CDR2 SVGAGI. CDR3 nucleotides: TGTGCCAGCAGCTCCAAGAGACCGATCACAGATACGCAGTATTTT. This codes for CASSSKRPITDTQYF.

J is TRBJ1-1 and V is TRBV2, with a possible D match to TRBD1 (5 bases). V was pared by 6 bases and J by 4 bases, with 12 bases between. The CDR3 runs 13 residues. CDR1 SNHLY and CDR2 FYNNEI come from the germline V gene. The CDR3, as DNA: TGTGCCAGCAGCAGGGATAAGGTCACTGAAGCTTTCTTT. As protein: CASSRDKVTEAFF.

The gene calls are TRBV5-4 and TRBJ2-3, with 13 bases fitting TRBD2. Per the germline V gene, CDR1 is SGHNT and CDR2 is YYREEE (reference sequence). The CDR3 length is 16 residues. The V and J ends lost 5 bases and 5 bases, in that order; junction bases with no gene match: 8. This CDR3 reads CASSRRTSGGIDTQYF. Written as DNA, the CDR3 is TGTGCCAGCAGTCGTCGGACTAGCGGGGGCATAGATACGCAGTATTTT.

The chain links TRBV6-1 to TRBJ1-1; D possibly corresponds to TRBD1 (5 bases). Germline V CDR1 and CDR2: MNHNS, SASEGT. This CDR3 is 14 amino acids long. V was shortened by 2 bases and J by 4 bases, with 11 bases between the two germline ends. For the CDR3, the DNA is TGTGCCAGCAGTGAAAGCGGGGGGGGCACTGAAGCTTTCTTT. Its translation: CASSESGGGTEAFF.

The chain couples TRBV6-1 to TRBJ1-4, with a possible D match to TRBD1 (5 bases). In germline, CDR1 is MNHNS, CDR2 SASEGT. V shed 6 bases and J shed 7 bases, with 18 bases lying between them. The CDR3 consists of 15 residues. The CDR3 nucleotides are TGTGCCAGCAGGCGATACCAGGGTTCTACTGAAAAACTGTTTTTT. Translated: CASRRYQGSTEKLFF.

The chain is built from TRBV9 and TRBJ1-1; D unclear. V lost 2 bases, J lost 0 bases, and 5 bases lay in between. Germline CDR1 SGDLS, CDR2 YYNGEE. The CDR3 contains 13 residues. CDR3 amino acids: CASSVAMNTEAFF. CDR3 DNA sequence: TGTGCCAGCAGCGTGGCAATGAACACTGAAGCTTTCTTT.

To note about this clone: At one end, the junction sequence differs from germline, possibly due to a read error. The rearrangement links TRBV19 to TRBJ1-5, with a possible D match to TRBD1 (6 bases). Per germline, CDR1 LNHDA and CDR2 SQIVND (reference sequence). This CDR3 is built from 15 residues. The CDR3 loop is CASRIQGRSNQPQHF. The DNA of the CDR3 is TGTGCCAGTCGTATACAGGGCCGTAGCAATCAGCCCCAGCATTTT.

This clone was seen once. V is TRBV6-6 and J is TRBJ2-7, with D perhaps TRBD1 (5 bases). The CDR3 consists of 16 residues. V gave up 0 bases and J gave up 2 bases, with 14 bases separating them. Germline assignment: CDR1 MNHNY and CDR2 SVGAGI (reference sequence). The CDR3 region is CASSYSWAGITYEQYF. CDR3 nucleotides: TGTGCCAGCAGTTACTCCTGGGCAGGGATTACCTACGAGCAGTACTTC.

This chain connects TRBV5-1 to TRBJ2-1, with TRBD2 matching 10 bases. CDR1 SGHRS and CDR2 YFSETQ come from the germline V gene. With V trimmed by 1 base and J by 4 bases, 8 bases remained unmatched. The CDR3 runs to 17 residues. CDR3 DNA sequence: TGCGCCAGCAGCTTGTCCCCCGGACTAGCGGTATACAATGAGCAGTTCTTC. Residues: CASSLSPGLAVYNEQFF.

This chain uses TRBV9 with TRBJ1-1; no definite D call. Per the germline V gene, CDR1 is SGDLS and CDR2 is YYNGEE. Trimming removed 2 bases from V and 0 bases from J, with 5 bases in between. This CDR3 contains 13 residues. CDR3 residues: CASSVSLNTEAFF. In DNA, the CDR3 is TGTGCCAGCAGCGTTTCTTTGAACACTGAAGCTTTCTTT.

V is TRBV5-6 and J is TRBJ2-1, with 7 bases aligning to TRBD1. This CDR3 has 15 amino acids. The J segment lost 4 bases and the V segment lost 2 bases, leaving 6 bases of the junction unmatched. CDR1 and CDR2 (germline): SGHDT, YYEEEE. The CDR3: CASSFRDRPYNEQFF. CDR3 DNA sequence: TGTGCCAGCAGCTTCCGGGACAGACCATACAATGAGCAGTTCTTC.

The CDR3 spells CASSLGLTVHWNTGELFF. For the CDR3, the DNA is TGTGCCAGCAGCTTAGGGTTGACAGTCCATTGGAACACCGGGGAGCTGTTTTTT. V gene TRBV7-9 combines with J gene TRBJ2-2, with D perhaps TRBD1 (5 bases). V lost 1 base and J 1 base, leaving 16 bases between the germline ends. CDR3 length: 18 residues. Germline values: CDR1 SEHNR, CDR2 FQNEAQ (reference sequence).

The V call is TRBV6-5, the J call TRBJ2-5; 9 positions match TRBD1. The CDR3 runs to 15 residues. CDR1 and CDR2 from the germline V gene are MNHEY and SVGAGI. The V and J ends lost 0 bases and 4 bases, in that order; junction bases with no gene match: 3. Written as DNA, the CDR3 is TGTGCCAGCAGTTACTCAACAGGGGGCGTAGAGACCCAGTACTTC. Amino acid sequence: CASSYSTGGVETQYF.

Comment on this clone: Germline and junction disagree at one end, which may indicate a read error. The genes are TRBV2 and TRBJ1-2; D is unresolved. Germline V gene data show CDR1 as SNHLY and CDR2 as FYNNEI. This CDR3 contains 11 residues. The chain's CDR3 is CASSESVQSAF. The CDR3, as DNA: TGTGCCAGCAGTGAATCGGTGCAGTCGGCCTTC.

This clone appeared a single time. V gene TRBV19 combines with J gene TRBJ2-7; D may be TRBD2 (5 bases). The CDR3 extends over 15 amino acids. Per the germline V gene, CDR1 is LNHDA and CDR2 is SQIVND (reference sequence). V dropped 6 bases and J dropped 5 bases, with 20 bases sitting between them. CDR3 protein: CASSPPGPHGDEQYF. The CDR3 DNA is TGTGCCAGTAGCCCCCCCGGCCCCCACGGGGACGAGCAGTACTTC.

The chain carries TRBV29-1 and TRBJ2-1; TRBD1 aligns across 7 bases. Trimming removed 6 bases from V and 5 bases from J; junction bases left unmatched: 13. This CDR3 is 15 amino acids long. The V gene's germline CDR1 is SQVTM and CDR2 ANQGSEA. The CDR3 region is CSVLAGDRANNEQFF. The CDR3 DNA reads TGCAGCGTGCTGGCTGGCGACAGGGCCAACAATGAGCAGTTCTTC.